The clone carrying this T cell receptor (beta chain) was seen only once. Its antigen is currently unknown. Trimming left V 0 bases short and J 0 bases short, with 12 bases between. Germline CDR1 SGHRS, CDR2 YFSETQ. The CDR3 spans 17 residues. The data were taken from a study of long-term antiretroviral therapy in people with HIV. Findings of the study overall: In samples taken after ART, diversity increased but remained below transplant donor control levels.

Investigators performed immunoSEQ version v3.0 at survey level. The sequencing target was about 35,000-55,000 T-cell genomes per sample. Profiled with immunoSEQ multiplex PCR; TCRdb holds only in-frame clones, not every one. The table lists about 20,000 clones, around nine tenths of them singletons. The chain carries TRBV5-1 and TRBJ2-2, with a weak D call TRBD2 (5 bases). This specimen was unsorted PBMCs, taken approximately 4.5 years before starting antiretroviral therapy. This TCR came from a woman under 40 with HIV. Written as DNA, the CDR3 is TGCGCCAGCAGCTTGGATGTAGGAGGACCGAACACCGGGGAGCTGTTTTTT. This translates into CASSLDVGGPNTGELFF.